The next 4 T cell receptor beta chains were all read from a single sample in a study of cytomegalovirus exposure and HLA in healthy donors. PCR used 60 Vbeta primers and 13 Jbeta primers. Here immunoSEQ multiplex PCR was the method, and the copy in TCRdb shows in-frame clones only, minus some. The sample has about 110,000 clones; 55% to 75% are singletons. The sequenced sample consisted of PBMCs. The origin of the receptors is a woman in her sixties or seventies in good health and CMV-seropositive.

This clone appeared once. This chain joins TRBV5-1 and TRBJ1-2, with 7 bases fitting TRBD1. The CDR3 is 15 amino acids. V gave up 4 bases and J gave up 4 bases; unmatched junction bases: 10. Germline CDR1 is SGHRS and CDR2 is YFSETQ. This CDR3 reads CASSPAVGQSYGYTF. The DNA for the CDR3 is TGCGCCAGCAGCCCCGCGGTGGGACAGAGCTATGGCTACACCTTC.

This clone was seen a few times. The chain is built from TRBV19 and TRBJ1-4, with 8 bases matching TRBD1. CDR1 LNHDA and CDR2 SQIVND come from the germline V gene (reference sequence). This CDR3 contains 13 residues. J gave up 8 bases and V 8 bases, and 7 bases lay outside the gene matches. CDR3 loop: CASGGQGGEKLFF. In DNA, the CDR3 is TGTGCCAGTGGAGGACAGGGAGGGGAAAAACTGTTTTTT.

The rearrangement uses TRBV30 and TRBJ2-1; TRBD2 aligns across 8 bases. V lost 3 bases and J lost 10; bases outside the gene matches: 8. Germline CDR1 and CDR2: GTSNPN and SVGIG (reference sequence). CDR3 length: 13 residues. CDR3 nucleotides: TGTGCCTGGAGAGGACTAGCCCTCTTAGAGCAGTTCTTC. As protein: CAWRGLALLEQFF.

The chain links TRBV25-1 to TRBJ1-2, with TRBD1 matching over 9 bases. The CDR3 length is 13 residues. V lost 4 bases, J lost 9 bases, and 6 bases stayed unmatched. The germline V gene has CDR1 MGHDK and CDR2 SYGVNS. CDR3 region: CASSALDRGSYTF. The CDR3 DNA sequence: TGTGCCAGCAGTGCCCTGGACAGGGGTAGCTACACCTTC.